The subject of this entry is one TCR beta chain. This entry is derived from a study of blood T cells in healthy people across ages. A second PCR of roughly 7 to 11 cycles used a sample-barcoded 5' primer and a J-beta primer mix. TCRdb recomputed calls from the 5' RACE reads with MiXCR, one row per CDR3 protein. The data show roughly 930,000 distinct CDR3 sequences, roughly 50% seen once. This CDR3 is 13 amino acids long. CDR1 is DFQATT, CDR2 SNEGSKA, per germline (reference sequence). This receptor was identified in a man aged 25-40 years in good health. The chain uses TRBV20-1 and TRBJ2-7, with unresolved D. The J call may not be correct, given that the DNA end is closer to TRBJ2-4. The sample consisted of blood. CDR3 in DNA: TGCAGCCCTATGGAGAATAGGCAAAACATTCAGTACTTC. It specifies CSPMENRQNIQYF.